One T cell receptor (beta chain) is described in this entry. This entry is derived from a study of blood T cell repertoires in COVID-19. Turning to the study itself: T cells, B-cell-depleted T cells, or PBMCs supplied cDNA or gDNA.

As processed by the authors: From reference gene primer amplification, estimates of nucleated cell counts were derived. The repertoire was sequenced with immunoSEQ multiplex PCR; TCRdb's copy has only in-frame clones and lacks some. V and J calls and clone size come straight from that table; D and trimming were deduced from the DNA. Here the sample spans almost 200,000 clones, roughly nine tenths being singletons. In germline, CDR1 is MGHRA, CDR2 YSYEKL. The CDR3 totals 18 residues. V was trimmed by 2 bases and J by 0 bases, leaving 14 bases between them. The chain carries TRBV4-1 and TRBJ2-6; D unresolved. This TCR came from a woman between 70 and 85 years old with acute or convalescent COVID-19. The specimen sequenced was peripheral blood. This CDR3 reads CASSQTDPPSSGANVLTF. The CDR3 DNA is TGCGCCAGCAGCCAAACTGACCCACCTAGCTCTGGGGCCAACGTCCTGACTTTC.